These 32 T cell receptor beta chains were all obtained from the same sample, sequenced in a study of T cell repertoires in cytomegalovirus infection. These receptors have no identified antigens. Using its own MiXCR run on the reads, TCRdb lists one record per CDR3 protein. Here the sample spans 100,000 to 150,000 distinct CDR3 sequences, roughly 25% being singletons. Material: PBMCs, sequenced either directly or after in vitro stimulation (not recorded which). The receptors were gathered from a human donor in good health (CMV status not recorded). Some clones in this sample may be carry-over from other donors' samples.

This clonotype occurred a few times. This CDR3 reads CASSIMPGFATGGNEQFF. The CDR3 nucleotides read TGTGCCAGTAGTATAATGCCGGGGTTTGCGACAGGGGGCAATGAGCAGTTCTTC. The rearrangement uses TRBV19 and TRBJ2-1; 9 bases line up with TRBD1. With 2 bases clipped from V and 6 bases from J, the junction kept 14 bases outside the gene matches. This CDR3 has 18 residues. Germline V gene lookup returns CDR1 LNHDA and CDR2 SQIVND (reference sequence).

This clonotype showed up just a few times. V gene TRBV20-1 combines with J gene TRBJ2-5; D is unclear. The CDR3 has 14 amino acids. The V and J ends lost 6 bases and 5 bases respectively, with 19 bases between them. Germline CDR1 reads DFQATT; CDR2 reads SNEGSKA (reference sequence). CDR3: CSALDVVQAETQYF. As DNA, the CDR3 is TGCAGTGCCCTCGATGTTGTGCAGGCTGAGACCCAGTACTTC.

This clonotype was picked up one time. The V gene is TRBV27, the J gene TRBJ2-3; D is ambiguous. Germline V gene sequence: CDR1 MNHEY, CDR2 SMNVEV (reference sequence). The V gene lost 3 bases and the J gene lost 2 bases, with 9 bases spanning the gap. This CDR3 has 14 amino acids. CDR3 sequence: CASSFSVLTDTQYF. CDR3 bases: TGTGCCAGCAGTTTTTCGGTTCTCACAGATACGCAGTATTTT.

The V and J genes are TRBV15 and TRBJ2-2; no firm D call. From germline, CDR1 is LNHNV and CDR2 YYDKDF (reference sequence). V was pared by 2 bases and J by 3 bases, with 7 bases between. The CDR3 totals 14 residues. The CDR3 reads CATSRTPHTGELFF. The CDR3 nucleotides are TGTGCCACCAGCAGAACCCCCCACACCGGGGAGCTGTTTTTT.

This clonotype was seen many times. J is TRBJ2-1 and V is TRBV12-3 or TRBV12-4, with D maybe TRBD2 (6 bases). The CDR3 is made up of 16 amino acids. V gave up 4 bases and J gave up 2 bases, with 15 bases separating them. The CDR3: CASSWRGPRAYNEQFF. Written as DNA, the CDR3 is TGTGCCAGCAGTTGGAGGGGTCCAAGGGCCTACAATGAGCAGTTCTTC.

At least ten counts were recorded for this clonotype. This chain uses TRBV7-2 with TRBJ2-7; unclear D gene. The CDR3 spans 12 residues. The V gene lost 0 bases and the J gene lost 6 bases, with 6 bases spanning the gap. Germline CDR1 and CDR2: SGHTA and FQGNSA. CDR3 in amino acids: CASSLAGFEQYF. In DNA, the CDR3 is TGTGCCAGCAGCTTAGCAGGGTTCGAGCAGTACTTC. Looking up the rest from reference TRBV7-2 and TRBJ2-7 gives the full variable domain: GAGVSQSPSNKVTEKGKDVELRCDPISGHTALYWYRQSLGQGLEFLIYFQGNSAPDKSGLPSDRFSAERTGGSVSTLTIQRTQQEDSAVYLCASSLAGFEQYFGPGTRLTVT.

The rearrangement joins TRBV10-3 to TRBJ2-5, with 7 bases that match TRBD2. In germline, CDR1 is ENHRY, CDR2 SYGVKD. There are 13 residues in the CDR3. After removal of 8 bases from V and 1 base from J, the junction contained 4 bases not matched to a gene. The CDR3 DNA follows: TGTGCCATCGGGGCTAGCGGCCAAGAGACCCAGTACTTC. Encoded protein: CAIGASGQETQYF.

The chain is built from TRBV7-9 and TRBJ1-2; unclear D gene. Trimming removed 5 bases at V and 4 bases at J, with 23 bases between. CDR3 size: 17 residues. In germline, CDR1 is SEHNR, CDR2 FQNEAQ (reference sequence). CDR3: CASSPSVYSGSRYGYTF. Here the CDR3 DNA reads TGTGCCAGCAGCCCATCGGTTTATTCGGGGTCCCGCTATGGCTACACCTTC.

The sample holds a few counts of this clonotype. CDR3 in DNA: TGTGCCAGCAGTTCCATTGGCGGGGGTAACTATGGCTACACCTTC. It translates to CASSSIGGGNYGYTF. The chain carries TRBV28 and TRBJ1-2, with D possibly being TRBD1 (5 bases). Germline V gene data show CDR1 as MDHEN and CDR2 as SYDVKM. V lost 4 bases, J lost 1 base, and 13 bases lay in between. This CDR3 region has 15 residues.

This clonotype was detected many times. The chain is built from TRBV25-1 and TRBJ2-5; TRBD2 is a possible D gene (6 bases). The CDR3 has 15 residues. Trimming took off 5 bases at V and 5 bases at J, with 18 bases between the two ends. Per germline, CDR1 MGHDK and CDR2 SYGVNS. This CDR3 reads CASSSTSGGRETQYF. DNA of the CDR3: TGTGCCAGCAGTTCTACCAGCGGAGGGCGGGAGACCCAGTACTTC.

This clonotype was detected a few times. J is TRBJ1-2 and V is TRBV12-3 or TRBV12-4; D is unclear. The CDR3 has 13 amino acids. V was clipped by 1 base and J by 4 bases, with 7 bases between them. CDR3 nucleotides: TGTGCCAGCAGTTTAGAGCCAGTCTATGGCTACACCTTC. Translation gives CASSLEPVYGYTF.

The V gene is TRBV5-1, the J gene TRBJ1-4; a possible D gene is TRBD1 (5 bases). Per germline, CDR1 SGHRS and CDR2 YFSETQ. There are 15 residues in the CDR3. Between the trimmed V and J ends, which lost 4 bases and 3 bases, there was a span of 13 bases. DNA for the CDR3: TGCGCCAGCAGCGGAGAACCGGGACCTAATGAAAAACTGTTTTTT. It codes for CASSGEPGPNEKLFF.

V gene TRBV19 combines with J gene TRBJ2-2, with D perhaps matching TRBD1 or TRBD2 (5 bases each). Germline V CDR1 and CDR2: LNHDA, SQIVND (reference sequence). The CDR3 spans 14 residues. Trimming pared 9 bases from V and 7 bases from J, leaving 18 bases between. The CDR3 region is CASAQDSSDGELFF. In DNA form, the CDR3 reads TGTGCCAGCGCACAGGACTCTTCAGACGGGGAGCTGTTTTTT. The whole variable domain, remainder taken from reference TRBV19 and TRBJ2-2, is DGGITQSPKYLFRKEGQNVTLSCEQNLNHDAMYWYRQDPGQGLRLIYYSQIVNDFQKGDIAEGYSVSREKKESFPLTVTSAQKNPTAFYLCASAQDSSDGELFFGEGSRLTVL.

This chain links TRBV12-3 or TRBV12-4 with TRBJ2-1; unclear D gene. This CDR3 contains 13 residues. The V end lost 5 bases, the J end lost 5 bases, and 10 bases lay between the germline ends. CDR3 residues: CASSRTENNEQFF. CDR3 nucleotides: TGTGCCAGCAGTAGGACGGAGAACAATGAGCAGTTCTTC.

The genes are TRBV19 and TRBJ1-2; D perhaps matches TRBD1 (6 bases). Trimming took off 7 bases at V and 10 bases at J, with 16 bases between the two ends. The CDR3 contains 12 residues. CDR1 and CDR2 from the germline V gene are LNHDA and SQIVND (reference sequence). CDR3: CASTGTSFAYTF. Written as DNA, the CDR3 is TGTGCCAGTACGGGGACATCTTTTGCCTACACCTTC.

The table lists this clonotype with a few counts. V usage is TRBV6-2 or TRBV6-3 and J usage is TRBJ2-7; D unresolved. Germline V CDR1 and CDR2: MNHEY, SVGEGT. CDR3 length: 11 residues. Trimming took 7 bases from V and 3 from J, leaving 7 bases between them. The CDR3 sequence: CASIGGYEQYF. CDR3 nucleotide sequence: TGTGCCAGCATTGGCGGCTACGAGCAGTACTTC.

This clonotype has a handful of counts. The chain combines TRBV6-5 with TRBJ1-5; 7 bases line up with TRBD1. Germline values: CDR1 MNHEY, CDR2 SVGAGI. The CDR3 spans 16 residues. V was clipped by 5 bases and J by 1 base; unmatched bases: 8. The CDR3 protein is CASSRQGHLSNQPQHF. CDR3 sequence (DNA): TGTGCCAGCAGTCGACAGGGTCATCTGAGCAATCAGCCCCAGCATTTT.

In this sample, this clonotype turned up a few times. The chain is built from TRBV7-9 and TRBJ1-1; TRBD1 agrees at 11 bases. V lost 2 bases and J lost 8; bases outside the gene matches: 1. The CDR3 is 13 residues long. Germline lookup yields CDR1 SEHNR and CDR2 FQNEAQ (reference sequence). The CDR3: CASSLWDRGEAFF. The DNA of the CDR3 is TGTGCCAGCAGCTTATGGGACAGGGGGGAAGCTTTCTTT. The full variable domain, rest sourced from reference TRBV7-9 and TRBJ1-1, is DTGVSQNPRHKITKRGQNVTFRCDPISEHNRLYWYRQTLGQGPEFLTYFQNEAQLEKSRLLSDRFSAERPKGSFSTLEIQRTEQGDSAMYLCASSLWDRGEAFFGQGTRLTVV.

The rearrangement links TRBV19 to TRBJ2-5, with 11 nucleotides matching TRBD2. V lost 2 bases to trimming and J lost 3 bases; unmatched junction nucleotides: 5. CDR3 size: 16 residues. The germline V gene has CDR1 LNHDA and CDR2 SQIVND (reference sequence). CDR3 DNA sequence: TGTGCCAGTAGTATATGGACTAGCGGGTCCAAAGAGACCCAGTACTTC. It yields the protein CASSIWTSGSKETQYF. Combining the CDR3 with reference TRBV19 and TRBJ2-5 gives the whole variable domain DGGITQSPKYLFRKEGQNVTLSCEQNLNHDAMYWYRQDPGQGLRLIYYSQIVNDFQKGDIAEGYSVSREKKESFPLTVTSAQKNPTAFYLCASSIWTSGSKETQYFGPGTRLLVL.

The chain joins TRBV27 to TRBJ2-7, with 12 bases lining up with TRBD2. The V segment lost 2 bases and the J segment 0 bases; nucleotides outside the gene matches: 2. This CDR3 spans 16 amino acids. The germline CDR1 and CDR2 sequences are MNHEY and SMNVEV (reference sequence). The CDR3 reads CASSLGLAGSSYEQYV. The CDR3, as DNA: TGTGCCAGCAGTTTAGGACTAGCGGGGAGCTCCTACGAGCAGTACGTC.

This clonotype has a count of ten or more. Germline and junction disagree at one end, which may indicate a read error. The genes are TRBV7-7 and TRBJ2-2, with TRBD1 as a possible D gene (6 bases). The length of the CDR3 is 15 residues. Looked up from germline, CDR1 is SSHAT and CDR2 is FNYEAQ (reference sequence). This CDR3 is CASSQGTPNTGELFF. The CDR3 DNA reads as TGTGCTAGCAGCCAAGGGACACCAAACACCGGGGAGCTGTTTTTT.

This clonotype was counted ten times or more. The gene calls are TRBV7-9 and TRBJ2-5, with D unresolved. Trimming stripped 5 bases from V and 2 bases from J, with 9 bases between. This CDR3 has 13 residues. Germline CDR1 is SEHNR and CDR2 is FQNEAQ (reference sequence). CDR3 nucleotide sequence: TGTGCCAGCAGCCCGGGTGGTCAAGAGACCCAGTACTTC. It specifies CASSPGGQETQYF.

The chain carries TRBV6-5 and TRBJ1-6; D unresolved. This CDR3 contains 16 residues. Deletions cut 2 bases from V and 7 bases from J, with 15 bases between. The germline V gene has CDR1 MNHEY and CDR2 SVGAGI. CDR3 residues: CASSYAIRTANSPLHF. The DNA of the CDR3 is TGTGCCAGCAGTTACGCAATACGGACGGCAAATTCACCCCTCCACTTT.

The chain combines TRBV11-2 with TRBJ1-6; D is perhaps TRBD1 (5 bases). This CDR3 has 16 residues. The germline CDR1 and CDR2 sequences are SGHAT and FQNNGV. Trimming stripped 0 bases from V and 8 bases from J, with 14 bases between. The CDR3 spells CASSLDEGFGYSPLHF. CDR3 DNA: TGTGCCAGCAGCTTAGACGAGGGGTTTGGGTATTCACCCCTCCACTTT.

This clonotype was recorded at least ten times. The genes are TRBV7-2 and TRBJ1-2; 7 bases are shared with TRBD1. Germline values: CDR1 SGHTA, CDR2 FQGNSA. This CDR3 has 15 amino acids. The V gene end was trimmed by 2 bases and the J gene end by 2 bases; junction bases not matched to a gene: 5. In nucleotides, the CDR3 is TGTGCCAGCAGCTTACGGCGGGGACAGAACTATGGCTACACCTTC. Translated: CASSLRRGQNYGYTF.

This clonotype was seen ten or more times. The chain couples TRBV20-1 to TRBJ2-1, with TRBD2 matching 9 bases. The CDR3 contains 15 residues. The V segment lost 4 bases and the J segment 2 bases; nucleotides outside the gene matches: 6. CDR1 DFQATT and CDR2 SNEGSKA come from the germline V gene (reference sequence). CDR3 coding DNA: TGCAGTGCTAACCCGACTAGCGGAGCCTACAATGAGCAGTTCTTC. Translated: CSANPTSGAYNEQFF.

This clonotype was counted ten times or more. The chain uses TRBV7-2 and TRBJ1-1; D may be TRBD1 (5 bases). The CDR3 is 14 amino acids. V was shortened by 4 bases and J by 2 bases, with 11 bases between the two germline ends. Germline values: CDR1 SGHTA, CDR2 FQGNSA. CDR3 nucleotide sequence: TGTGCCAGCAGCTCCGGGGCTGGAAACACTGAAGCTTTCTTT. The encoded protein is CASSSGAGNTEAFF.

This clonotype was detected a few times. The chain is built from TRBV6-2 or TRBV6-3 and TRBJ2-7, with 8 bases lining up with TRBD2. Germline CDR1 reads MNHEY; CDR2 reads SVGEGT. This CDR3 is built from 16 residues. After removal of 4 bases from V and 4 bases from J, the junction contained 12 bases not matched to a gene. CDR3 loop: CASSSGTSGSGYEQYF. The DNA for the CDR3 is TGTGCCAGCAGTTCCGGAACAAGCGGGAGCGGGTACGAGCAGTACTTC.

In its sample, this clonotype was seen many times. This chain links TRBV12-5 with TRBJ1-2; D not certain. The CDR3 has 13 residues. Germline values: CDR1 LGHNT, CDR2 FRNRAP. V was shortened by 6 bases and J by 0 bases, with 8 bases between the two germline ends. The CDR3 coding sequence is TGTGCTAGTGGCTCCTCAACTAACTATGGCTACACCTTC. Translation gives CASGSSTNYGYTF.

The chain employs TRBV19 and TRBJ2-2; TRBD2 matches at 9 bases. The CDR3 length is 18 residues. Germline CDR1 LNHDA, CDR2 SQIVND (reference sequence). V shed 7 bases, J shed 4 bases, and the junction held 16 bases outside the gene matches. CDR3 in DNA: TGTGCCAGTACTTATAGGTGGACTAGCGCCCTTTTCACCGGGGAGCTGTTTTTT. Translation gives CASTYRWTSALFTGELFF.

The chain links TRBV6-2 or TRBV6-3 to TRBJ2-2; 7 positions match TRBD2. The CDR3 loop spans 16 amino acids. The V gene end was trimmed by 5 bases and the J gene end by 5 bases; junction bases not matched to a gene: 11. Germline V CDR1 and CDR2: MNHEY, SVGEGT. The CDR3, as DNA: TGTGCCAGCAGTCACCGTGGCGGGAGACGGACCGGGGAGCTGTTTTTT. Translating gives CASSHRGGRRTGELFF.

The chain employs TRBV24-1 and TRBJ2-1; a possible D gene is TRBD1 (6 bases). This CDR3 contains 16 residues. Germline V lookup: CDR1 KGHDR, CDR2 SFDVKD. V lost 2 bases and J 9 bases, leaving 19 bases between the germline ends. The DNA for the CDR3 is TGTGCCACCAGTGATTCAACAGGGAAAGGGGCCAGTGAGCAGTTCTTC. Its translation: CATSDSTGKGASEQFF.